The 5 T cell receptor beta chains in this list originate from one sample, sequenced in a study of T-cell reconstitution after alpha-beta-depleted transplantation in children. Unique molecular identifiers were incorporated during preparation of the TCRbeta library. TCRdb analysed the PCR reads with MiXCR anew, one entry per CDR3 protein. The repertoire holds approximately 1,000,000 distinct CDR3 sequences, with about 31% as singletons. Sequencing used PBMCs, mostly from graft donor cells, obtained 360 days after TCRalphabeta/CD19-depleted stem cell transplant. These receptors were taken from a boy less than two years old who had a stem cell transplant for SCID, so the T cells may come from the graft donor.

The chain is built from TRBV7-9 and TRBJ2-1; D uncertain. This CDR3 spans 15 amino acids. Germline lookup yields CDR1 SEHNR and CDR2 FQNEAQ (reference sequence). V was pared by 1 base and J by 1 base, with 8 bases between. For the CDR3, the DNA is TGTGCCAGCAGCTTAGAGGGTCAGTCCTACAATGAGCAGTTCTTC. Its translation: CASSLEGQSYNEQFF.

The V and J genes are TRBV12-3 or TRBV12-4 and TRBJ1-2; D is undetermined. This CDR3 contains 14 residues. The V end was cut by 8 bases, the J end by 4 bases, with 17 bases between. DNA of the CDR3: TGTGCCAGCTTGGGCAGTCGGCCTCCCTATGGCTACACCTTC. Its translation: CASLGSRPPYGYTF.

This clonotype occurred a few times. The CDR3 region is CASSLVQSQPQHF. Here the CDR3 DNA reads TGCGCCAGCAGTCTAGTCCAGAGTCAGCCCCAGCATTTT. The rearrangement links TRBV4-1 to TRBJ1-5; unclear D gene. The CDR3 covers 13 residues. V was clipped by 6 bases and J by 6 bases, with 12 bases between them. The germline V gene encodes CDR1 MGHRA and CDR2 YSYEKL.

This chain joins TRBV10-3 and TRBJ2-2, with 7 bases aligning to TRBD2. The CDR3 totals 14 residues. Germline V lookup: CDR1 ENHRY, CDR2 SYGVKD. Trimming took 6 bases from V and 9 from J; bases not matched to a gene: 10. CDR3 sequence reads: CAISFGLGSRELFF. The CDR3 DNA sequence: TGTGCCATCAGCTTTGGACTAGGTTCCCGGGAGCTGTTTTTT.

The chain joins TRBV7-9 to TRBJ2-2, with D maybe TRBD1 (6 bases). The germline gives CDR1 SEHNR, CDR2 FQNEAQ (reference sequence). Trimming shortened V by 2 bases and J by 2 bases, and 12 bases separated the two germline ends. The length of the CDR3 is 16 residues. This CDR3 is CASSLTGYGNTGELFF. The CDR3 bases are TGTGCCAGCAGCTTAACAGGGTACGGAAACACCGGGGAGCTGTTTTTT.